A single sample is the source of the 24 T cell receptor beta chains below, sequenced in a study of cytomegalovirus exposure and HLA in healthy donors. PCR involved 60 Vbeta and 13 Jbeta primers. Profiled with immunoSEQ multiplex PCR; TCRdb holds only in-frame clones, not every one. The sample lists about 140,000 clones, 80% seen once, with 1% to 1.5% in the top ten. What was sequenced was PBMCs. The receptor source for this set is a male donor in good health and CMV-seropositive.

This clone appeared a few times. The chain joins TRBV19 to TRBJ2-7, with TRBD1 identical over 7 bases. CDR3 length: 16 residues. Germline V CDR1 and CDR2: LNHDA, SQIVND (reference sequence). Trimming cost V 7 bases and J 1 base; bases outside gene matches: 13. CDR3 residues: CASTDGFRQGSYEQYF. For the CDR3, the DNA is TGTGCCAGTACCGATGGGTTCCGACAGGGATCCTACGAGCAGTACTTC.

This rearrangement joins TRBV6-1 to TRBJ2-7; D not certain. Germline V gene data show CDR1 as MNHNS and CDR2 as SASEGT. Between the trimmed V and J ends, which lost 3 bases and 2 bases, there was a span of 8 bases. The CDR3 spans 13 residues. CDR3 in amino acids: CASSESFTYEQYF. The CDR3 DNA follows: TGTGCCAGCAGTGAGAGCTTTACCTACGAGCAGTACTTC.

This clone came up once. The chain joins TRBV7-2 to TRBJ2-2; 7 nucleotides match TRBD2. The CDR3 is 17 residues long. The germline CDR1 and CDR2 sequences are SGHTA and FQGNSA. Germline trimming cut 0 bases from V and 6 bases from J; bases unmatched to any gene: 10. The CDR3 is CASSLASGSTAPGELFF. The CDR3 DNA reads TGTGCCAGCAGCTTAGCTAGCGGGTCAACCGCCCCCGGGGAGCTGTTTTTT. Full variable domain (remainder filled in from reference TRBV7-2 and TRBJ2-2): GAGVSQSPSNKVTEKGKDVELRCDPISGHTALYWYRQSLGQGLEFLIYFQGNSAPDKSGLPSDRFSAERTGGSVSTLTIQRTQQEDSAVYLCASSLASGSTAPGELFFGEGSRLTVL.

The V gene is TRBV11-2, the J gene TRBJ2-2, with 8 positions matching TRBD1. CDR3 length: 16 residues. Per the germline V gene, CDR1 is SGHAT and CDR2 is FQNNGV. The ends lost 2 bases at V and 6 bases at J; junction bases unmatched: 8. The DNA for the CDR3 is TGTGCCAGCAGCTTACTGCGGACAGGGATTTCCGGGGAGCTGTTTTTT. Translating gives CASSLLRTGISGELFF. The full variable domain, completed using reference TRBV11-2 and TRBJ2-2, is EAGVAQSPRYKIIEKRQSVAFWCNPISGHATLYWYQQILGQGPKLLIQFQNNGVVDDSQLPKDRFSAERLKGVDSTLKIQPAKLEDSAVYLCASSLLRTGISGELFFGEGSRLTVL.

This chain links TRBV9 with TRBJ2-5; tentatively, D is TRBD2 (5 bases). The CDR3 spans 14 residues. The germline V and J ends were trimmed by 0 bases and 5 bases, with 11 bases remaining between them. Germline CDR1 is SGDLS and CDR2 is YYNGEE. The CDR3 protein is CASSVAEGGETQYF. In DNA form, the CDR3 reads TGTGCCAGCAGCGTAGCTGAGGGTGGGGAGACCCAGTACTTC.

This sequence joins TRBV7-2 and TRBJ2-5, with 9 bases fitting TRBD2. Germline CDR1 reads SGHTA; CDR2 reads FQGNSA. V lost 3 bases and J lost 5; bases outside the gene matches: 7. The length of the CDR3 is 15 residues. In nucleotides, the CDR3 is TGTGCCAGCAGCTTTGGCGGGGGGGCCGAGGAGACCCAGTACTTC. Residues: CASSFGGGAEETQYF. The variable domain in full, with the rest retrieved from reference TRBV7-2 and TRBJ2-5, is GAGVSQSPSNKVTEKGKDVELRCDPISGHTALYWYRQSLGQGLEFLIYFQGNSAPDKSGLPSDRFSAERTGGSVSTLTIQRTQQEDSAVYLCASSFGGGAEETQYFGPGTRLLVL.

The V gene is TRBV27, the J gene TRBJ2-6; 7 bases agree with TRBD1. V was clipped by 7 bases and J by 0 bases; unmatched bases: 6. The CDR3 spans 16 residues. Germline V lookup: CDR1 MNHEY, CDR2 SMNVEV (reference sequence). The chain's CDR3 is CASTGQTPSGANVLTF. The CDR3, as DNA: TGTGCCAGCACGGGACAGACACCCTCTGGGGCCAACGTCCTGACTTTC.

The rearrangement links TRBV5-1 to TRBJ2-7; D uncertain. Between the trimmed V and J ends, which lost 6 bases and 6 bases, there was a span of 19 bases. The length of the CDR3 is 14 residues. The germline V gene encodes CDR1 SGHRS and CDR2 YFSETQ. The CDR3 coding sequence is TGCGCCAGCACCCTTAAAGAGGCATCCAGCGAGCAGTACTTC. Translation gives CASTLKEASSEQYF. Together with reference TRBV5-1 and TRBJ2-7, the CDR3 gives the full variable domain: KAGVTQTPRYLIKTRGQQVTLSCSPISGHRSVSWYQQTPGQGLQFLFEYFSETQRNKGNFPGRFSGRQFSNSRSEMNVSTLELGDSALYLCASTLKEASSEQYFGPGTRLTVT.

This clone showed up just once. The V gene is TRBV28, the J gene TRBJ2-7, with 11 bases that match TRBD1. The V gene's germline CDR1 is MDHEN and CDR2 SYDVKM. V lost 6 bases and J lost 3; bases outside the gene matches: 7. The CDR3 extends over 15 amino acids. DNA for the CDR3: TGTGCCAGCAGCTCAACCGGGACAGGGGGCTACGAGCAGTACTTC. It encodes CASSSTGTGGYEQYF. The whole variable domain, filled in from reference TRBV28 and TRBJ2-7, reads DVKVTQSSRYLVKRTGEKVFLECVQDMDHENMFWYRQDPGLGLRLIYFSYDVKMKEKGDIPEGYSVSREKKERFSLILESASTNQTSMYLCASSSTGTGGYEQYFGPGTRLTVT.

The chain combines TRBV5-1 with TRBJ1-2, with TRBD1 matching 10 bases. The CDR3 has 12 residues. Germline trimming cut 7 bases from V and 3 bases from J; bases unmatched to any gene: 0. CDR1 SGHRS and CDR2 YFSETQ come from the germline V gene. CDR3 protein: CASGTGDYGYTF. Here the CDR3 DNA reads TGCGCCAGCGGGACAGGGGACTATGGCTACACCTTC.

The J gene is TRBJ2-5, the V gene TRBV28, with a weak D call TRBD2 (6 bases). Looked up from germline, CDR1 is MDHEN and CDR2 is SYDVKM. Trimming took 5 bases from V and 2 from J, leaving 15 bases between them. There are 15 residues in the CDR3. The CDR3 region has the DNA TGTGCCAGCAGTCCCGGGACTGGAGGACAAGAGACCCAGTACTTC. It codes for CASSPGTGGQETQYF. Variable domain in full (rest from reference TRBV28 and TRBJ2-5): DVKVTQSSRYLVKRTGEKVFLECVQDMDHENMFWYRQDPGLGLRLIYFSYDVKMKEKGDIPEGYSVSREKKERFSLILESASTNQTSMYLCASSPGTGGQETQYFGPGTRLLVL.

This clone was seen only a few times. The chain uses TRBV4-1 and TRBJ1-3, with TRBD1 identical over 10 bases. Looked up from germline, CDR1 is MGHRA and CDR2 is YSYEKL. The CDR3 totals 16 residues. J lost 8 bases, V lost 2 bases, and 9 bases had no gene match. CDR3 DNA sequence: TGCGCCAGCAGCCAACCCAGACAGGGGGCGATGGACACCATATATTTT. It specifies CASSQPRQGAMDTIYF.

The V call is TRBV9, the J call TRBJ2-7; 10 nucleotides line up with TRBD2. The CDR3 loop spans 16 amino acids. Trimming removed 0 bases from V and 5 bases from J; junction bases left unmatched: 8. Germline V CDR1 and CDR2: SGDLS, YYNGEE. The CDR3 sequence is CASSVDGTSDLHEQYF. The DNA of the CDR3 is TGTGCCAGCAGCGTAGATGGGACTAGCGATCTACACGAGCAGTACTTC. The full variable domain, in which reference TRBV9 and TRBJ2-7 provide the parts outside the CDR3, is DSGVTQTPKHLITATGQRVTLRCSPRSGDLSVYWYQQSLDQGLQFLIQYYNGEERAKGNILERFSAQQFPDLHSELNLSSLELGDSALYFCASSVDGTSDLHEQYFGPGTRLTVT.

This sequence joins TRBV11-2 and TRBJ2-7; D remains unclear. Trimming took off 5 bases at V and 3 bases at J, with 8 bases between the two ends. Per germline, CDR1 SGHAT and CDR2 FQNNGV. This CDR3 region has 12 residues. The CDR3, as DNA: TGTGCCAGCAGCCCCCCCGGCTACGAGCAGTACTTC. It specifies CASSPPGYEQYF.

The CDR3 is CASSLSGGQYGYTF. The CDR3 DNA follows: TGTGCCAGCAGTTTAAGCGGGGGGCAGTATGGCTACACCTTC. The chain uses TRBV27 and TRBJ1-2, with a tentative D call TRBD1 (6 bases). V lost 2 bases and J 5 bases, leaving 12 bases between the germline ends. The CDR3 loop spans 14 amino acids. Germline CDR1 is MNHEY and CDR2 is SMNVEV (reference sequence).

This chain links TRBV15 with TRBJ1-2; 7 bases are shared with TRBD1. Per germline, CDR1 LNHNV and CDR2 YYDKDF (reference sequence). V trimming: 1 base; J trimming: 5 bases; junction bases outside the gene matches: 10. The CDR3 has 16 amino acids. CDR3 in amino acids: CATSRAPGQKFYGYTF. DNA for the CDR3: TGTGCCACCAGCAGAGCTCCGGGACAGAAGTTTTATGGCTACACCTTC.

J is TRBJ2-2 and V is TRBV7-6; the match to TRBD2 covers 9 bases. The CDR3 consists of 16 residues. The junction had 9 bases not matched to a gene; V was cut back by 5 bases and J by 5 bases. CDR1 is SGHVS, CDR2 FNYEAQ, per germline. This CDR3 reads CASSQAGLAATGELFF. The CDR3, as DNA: TGTGCCAGCAGCCAGGCGGGACTAGCAGCGACCGGGGAGCTGTTTTTT.

V usage is TRBV5-3 and J usage is TRBJ1-2; D remains unclear. TRBV5-3 is an ORF; its function is uncertain. This CDR3 is 11 amino acids long. V lost 5 bases, J lost 8 bases, and 10 bases lay in between. CDR3 DNA: TGTGCCAGAAGTTCGGTTTGGGGCTACACCTTC. Translating gives CARSSVWGYTF.

This chain connects TRBV27 to TRBJ1-1, with a possible D match to TRBD1 (5 bases). The CDR3 loop spans 13 amino acids. Trimming removed 6 bases at V and 4 bases at J, with 12 bases between. Germline lookup yields CDR1 MNHEY and CDR2 SMNVEV (reference sequence). The CDR3 DNA reads as TGTGCCAGCAGCCCAACAGGAGTCACTGAAGCTTTCTTT. Residues: CASSPTGVTEAFF.

The gene calls are TRBV5-1 and TRBJ1-3; 7 positions match TRBD1. Germline CDR1 and CDR2: SGHRS and YFSETQ. V lost 7 bases, J lost 4 bases, and 8 bases stayed unmatched. The CDR3 extends over 14 amino acids. For the CDR3, the DNA is TGCGCCAGCCAATTGGACAGGTCCGGAAACACCATATATTTT. Translated, it gives CASQLDRSGNTIYF.

This clone turned up a few times. The V and J genes are TRBV27 and TRBJ2-1; 10 bases line up with TRBD1. The CDR3 contains 16 residues. The V segment lost 5 bases and the J segment 7 bases; nucleotides outside the gene matches: 11. CDR1 is MNHEY and CDR2 is SMNVEV in the germline V gene (reference sequence). The CDR3 is CASSPHWTGGRNEQFF. Written as DNA, the CDR3 is TGTGCCAGCAGTCCCCACTGGACAGGGGGTCGAAATGAGCAGTTCTTC.

The J gene is TRBJ2-7, the V gene TRBV7-6, with a weak D call TRBD1 (6 bases). CDR1 is SGHVS and CDR2 is FNYEAQ in the germline V gene. Trimming pared 1 base from V and 2 bases from J, leaving 9 bases between. The CDR3 runs 14 residues. CDR3 region: CASSLDEGAYEQYF. CDR3 DNA sequence: TGTGCCAGCAGCTTAGATGAGGGGGCCTACGAGCAGTACTTC.

This rearrangement joins TRBV28 to TRBJ1-2; 7 bases line up with TRBD1. Trimming at V came to 7 bases and at J to 2 bases, leaving 10 bases not matched to a gene. Germline lookup yields CDR1 MDHEN and CDR2 SYDVKM. The CDR3 extends over 15 amino acids. CDR3 bases: TGTGCCAGCAACACTACACCGGGACAGAACTATGGCTACACCTTC. Encoded protein: CASNTTPGQNYGYTF.

The chain recombines TRBV7-6 with TRBJ2-5, with a tentative D call TRBD1 (5 bases). Near its end, the DNA agrees better with TRBJ2-7, so the J call may be wrong. Looked up from germline, CDR1 is SGHVS and CDR2 is FNYEAQ. CDR3 size: 16 residues. The CDR3 spells CASSLVVGREPYEQYF. The CDR3 bases are TGTGCCAGCAGCTTAGTAGTGGGCAGGGAACCATACGAGCAGTACTTC.